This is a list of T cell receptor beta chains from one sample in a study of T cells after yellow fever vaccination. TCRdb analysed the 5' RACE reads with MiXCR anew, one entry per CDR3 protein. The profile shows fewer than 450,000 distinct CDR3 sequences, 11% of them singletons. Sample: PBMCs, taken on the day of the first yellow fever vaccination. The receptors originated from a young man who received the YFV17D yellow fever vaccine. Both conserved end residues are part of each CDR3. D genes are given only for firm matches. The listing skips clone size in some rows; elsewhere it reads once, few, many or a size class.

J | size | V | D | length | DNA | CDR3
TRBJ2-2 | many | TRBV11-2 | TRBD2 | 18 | TGTGCCAGCAGCTGGCGGGGGGTTTTCCGGGGGAACGACGGGGAGCTGTTTTTT | CASSWRGVFRGNDGELFF
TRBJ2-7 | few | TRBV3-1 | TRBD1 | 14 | TGTGCCAGCAGCCGACAGGGAGTGAATCGCGAGCAGTACTTC | CASSRQGVNREQYF
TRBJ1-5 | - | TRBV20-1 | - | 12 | TGCAGTGCCCAGCGGGGGAATCAGCCCCAGCATTTT | CSAQRGNQPQHF
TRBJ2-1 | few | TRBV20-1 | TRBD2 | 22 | TGCAGTGCTAGAGACGGTCGGCCTGACAGCGGGGGCTCTACGACCGGCCACAATGAGCAGTTCTTC | CSARDGRPDSGGSTTGHNEQFF
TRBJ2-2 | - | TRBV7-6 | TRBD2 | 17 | TGTGCCAGCAGCCCCCCGGGACTAGTTGCGAACACCGGGGAGCTGTTTTTT | CASSPPGLVANTGELFF
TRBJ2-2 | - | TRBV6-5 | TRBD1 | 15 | TGTGCCAGCAGTTATGGGACAGACAACACCGGGGAGCTGTTTTTT | CASSYGTDNTGELFF
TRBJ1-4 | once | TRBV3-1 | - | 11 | TGTGCCGGCAGCCCGGGTGGGAAACTGTTTTTT | CAGSPGGKLFF
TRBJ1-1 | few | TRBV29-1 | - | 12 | TGCAGCGTGACGTCGAGCCCCACTGAAGCTTTCTTT | CSVTSSPTEAFF
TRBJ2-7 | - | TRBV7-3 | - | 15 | TGTGCCAGCAGCTTCACTCCCGCAGCAGTCTACGAGCAGTACTTC | CASSFTPAAVYEQYF
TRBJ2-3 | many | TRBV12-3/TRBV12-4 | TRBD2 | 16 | TGTGCCAGCAGTTCCACTAGCGGGGGGCGGGGAGATACGCAGTATTTT | CASSSTSGGRGDTQYF
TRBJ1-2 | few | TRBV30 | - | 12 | TGTGCCTGGAGCCCTTACCCGGGCGGCTACACCTTC | CAWSPYPGGYTF
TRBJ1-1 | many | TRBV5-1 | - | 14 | TGCGCCAGCAGCCCGGGGTCCAGAAGGACTGAAGCTTTCTTT | CASSPGSRRTEAFF
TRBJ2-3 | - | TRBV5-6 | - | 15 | TGTGCCAGCAGCAATTTTGGGGGGGCAACAGATACGCAGTATTTT | CASSNFGGATDTQYF
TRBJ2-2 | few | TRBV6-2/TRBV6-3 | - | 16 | TGTGCCAGCAATAGCCTCGACAGGCTCAACACCGGGGAGCTGTTTTTT | CASNSLDRLNTGELFF
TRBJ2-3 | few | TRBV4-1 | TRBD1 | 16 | TGCGCCAGCAGCCAAGGAGGACAGGGGCTGGCAGATACGCAGTATTTT | CASSQGGQGLADTQYF
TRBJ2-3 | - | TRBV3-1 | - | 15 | TGTGCCTCCTGCGGGACAGACACTAGCACAGATACGCAGTATTTT | CASCGTDTSTDTQYF
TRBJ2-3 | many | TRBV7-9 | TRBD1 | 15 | TGTGCCAGCAGCGCCCCTGACAGGGGAACAGATACGCAGTATTTT | CASSAPDRGTDTQYF
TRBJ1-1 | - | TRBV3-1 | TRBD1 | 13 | TGTGCCAGCGTTGGACAGGGGGACACTGAAGCTTTCTTT | CASVGQGDTEAFF
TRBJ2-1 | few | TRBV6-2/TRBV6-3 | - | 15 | TGTGCCAGCAGCCCCCGACTGGACAGCTTCAATGAGCAGTTCTTC | CASSPRLDSFNEQFF
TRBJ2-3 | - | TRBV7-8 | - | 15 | TGTGCCAGCAGCTTAAGTATAGGGAGCACAGATACGCAGTATTTT | CASSLSIGSTDTQYF
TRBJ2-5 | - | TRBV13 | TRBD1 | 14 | TGTGCCAGCAGGAGACAGGGGGTGCAAGAGACCCAGTACTTC | CASRRQGVQETQYF
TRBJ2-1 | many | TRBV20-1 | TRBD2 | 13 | TGCAGTGCTAGAGACGGGGGGGGCCTCGAGCAGTTCTTC | CSARDGGGLEQFF
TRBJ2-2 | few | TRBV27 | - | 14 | TGTGCCAGCAGTTTGATCACCTACACCGGGGAGCTGTTTTTT | CASSLITYTGELFF
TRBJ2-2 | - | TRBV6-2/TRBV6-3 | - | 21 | TGTGCCAGCAGTTACCATCCTATCCCGAACAGGCGCGGGTCAGTCGGCGGGGAGCTGTTTTTT | CASSYHPIPNRRGSVGGELFF